This entry describes one T cell receptor beta chain. Its matching antigen is unknown. This CDR3 has 14 amino acids. The junction had 5 bases not matched to a gene; V was cut back by 3 bases and J by 4 bases. Germline CDR1 and CDR2: MNHNS and SASEGT. This sample was taken from a study of shared clonotypes between healthy human individuals. Study context: Each donor contributed plates that comprised three CD4 naive, three CD4 memory, two CD8 naive and one CD8 memory.

The material for each subset, its genomic DNA, was split evenly across several immunoSEQ plates. Sequencing was performed with immunoSEQ multiplex PCR; in TCRdb, only in-frame clones are kept and a portion is missing. The table shows some 2,100,000 clones, with 85% to 95% occurring only once. Naive CD8 cells lacked CD45RO and underwent positive selection for CCR7, leaving out terminally differentiated effector memory CD45RA+ cells. Findings of the study overall: Non-shared clonotypes displayed generation probabilities falling below those of clonotypes present in all four donors.

The TCR was taken from a man aged 18-30 years in good health. Some clones in this sample may be carry-over from other donors' samples. V usage is TRBV6-1 and J usage is TRBJ1-1, with 7 nucleotides matching TRBD1. The material sequenced was naive CD8+ T cells from PBMCs. The CDR3 sequence: CASSDRGSPTEAFF. The DNA for the CDR3 is TGTGCCAGCAGTGACAGGGGGTCCCCCACTGAAGCTTTCTTT.